This TCR beta chain came from a study of cytomegalovirus exposure and HLA in healthy donors. The length of the CDR3 is 15 residues. Germline V gene data show CDR1 as MDHEN and CDR2 as SYDVKM. V was pared by 2 bases and J by 0 bases, with 10 bases between. The study ran its PCR with 60 Vbeta and 13 Jbeta primers. Some clones are missing from TCRdb's copy, which holds only in-frame ones; the method was immunoSEQ multiplex PCR. Among about 150,000 clones, 65% to 75% were seen once, and the ten largest hold around 2.3%. Sample: PBMCs. This chain uses TRBV28 with TRBJ1-2; D is possibly TRBD1 (5 bases). The TCR sequence derives from a man aged 25 to 40 in good health and CMV-seronegative. The CDR3, as DNA: TGTGCCAGCAGTTTAGGGGCAGAACCTAACTATGGCTACACCTTC. The encoded protein is CASSLGAEPNYGYTF.